The next 15 T cell receptor beta chains were all read from a single sample in a study of metastatic and nonmetastatic thyroid tumors. TCRdb recomputed clones from the PCR reads via MiXCR. This sample yields tens of thousands of clones, of which approximately 12% are seen a single time; roughly 9.6% belongs to the top ten. Patients underwent thyroid surgery, and none had received any treatment before it. The sequenced sample was tumor tissue. Receptor source: a female donor with papillary thyroid cancer or a benign thyroid nodule (not recorded which). Some clones in this sample may be carry-over from other donors' samples.

The CDR3 DNA follows: TGCGCCAGCAGCTTCGGTCAGATCCAAGAGACCCAGTACTTC. As protein: CASSFGQIQETQYF. This sequence joins TRBV5-1 and TRBJ2-5; D unclear. CDR3 length: 14 residues. The germline CDR1 and CDR2 sequences are SGHRS and YFSETQ. Trimming left V 2 bases short and J 1 base short, with 9 bases between.

This clone has at least ten counts. V gene TRBV2 combines with J gene TRBJ2-5, with 14 bases aligning to TRBD2. Germline V gene sequence: CDR1 SNHLY, CDR2 FYNNEI. The CDR3 extends over 15 amino acids. J was trimmed by 5 bases and V by 6 bases; bases with no gene match: 5. This CDR3 is CASSGTSGSLETQYF. The CDR3 DNA is TGTGCCAGCAGCGGGACTAGCGGGAGTCTGGAGACCCAGTACTTC.

The table lists this clone with many counts. The rearrangement joins TRBV14 to TRBJ1-2, with D possibly TRBD1 on 5 matching bases. V lost 6 bases to trimming and J lost 1 base, with 9 bases between them. The CDR3 extends over 13 amino acids. CDR1 SGHDN and CDR2 FVKESK come from the germline V gene. The CDR3 region is CASSPRGNYGYTF. The CDR3 DNA is TGTGCCAGCAGTCCAAGGGGTAACTATGGCTACACCTTC.

A remark on this clone: Since a much larger clone is just one base distant, this may be a read error. The conserved closing phenylalanine or tryptophan is absent in this CDR3, likely reflecting a read error. The genes are TRBV5-4 and TRBJ2-5, with D perhaps assigned TRBD1 or TRBD2 (5 bases each). The CDR3 sequence is 13 residues long. The V and J ends lost 4 bases and 2 bases respectively, with 9 bases between them. In germline, CDR1 is SGHNT, CDR2 YYREEE (reference sequence). In DNA, the CDR3 is TGTGCCAGCAGCGGGACGGGGCAAGAGACCCAGTACTTG. Translated, it gives CASSGTGQETQYL.

This clone was seen many times. This sequence joins TRBV11-3 and TRBJ2-7, with D unresolved. V lost 3 bases to trimming and J lost 2 bases, with 11 bases between them. The CDR3 runs 14 residues. Germline values: CDR1 SGHNT, CDR2 YENEEA. Written as DNA, the CDR3 is TGTGCCAGCAGCTTGGGGATCTCTACCTACGAGCAGTACTTC. This translates into CASSLGISTYEQYF.

The CDR3 DNA follows: TGCAGTGCTAGCGGTGGCAGTGAGGGGGGATGGGGCACTGAAGCTTTCTTT. Translated: CSASGGSEGGWGTEAFF. This chain uses TRBV20-1 with TRBJ1-1; TRBD1 is a possible D gene (6 bases). The V end was cut by 3 bases, the J end by 4 bases, with 24 bases between. The CDR3 runs to 17 residues. Germline V gene sequence: CDR1 DFQATT, CDR2 SNEGSKA (reference sequence).

This clone showed up many times. The gene calls are TRBV10-3 and TRBJ2-1, with 15 nucleotides matching TRBD2. The CDR3 totals 19 residues. The J segment lost 1 base and the V segment lost 7 bases, leaving 11 bases of the junction unmatched. Germline assignment: CDR1 ENHRY and CDR2 SYGVKD. The CDR3 region is CAITPLRTSGRGSYNEQFF. CDR3 coding DNA: TGTGCCATCACTCCCCTCCGGACTAGCGGGAGGGGGTCCTACAATGAGCAGTTCTTC.

A remark on this clone: The sample has other DNA sequences that encode this CDR3 too. CDR3 loop: CSVGAMGGELFF. CDR3 nucleotide sequence: TGCAGCGTTGGAGCGATGGGTGGGGAGCTGTTTTTT. The chain joins TRBV29-1 to TRBJ2-2; D is uncertain. The CDR3 length is 12 residues. Germline CDR1 SQVTM, CDR2 ANQGSEA. V was clipped by 4 bases and J by 8 bases, with 11 bases between them.

Ten or more counts support this clone. The rearrangement links TRBV7-2 to TRBJ1-3; 10 nucleotides agree with TRBD1. V shed 4 bases and J 1 base; nucleotides not matched to a gene: 7. The CDR3 runs to 17 residues. Looked up from germline, CDR1 is SGHTA and CDR2 is FQGNSA. CDR3 bases: TGTGCCAGCAGCTCCCCCCGGGACAGGGGTTCTGGAAACACCATATATTTT. Its protein is CASSSPRDRGSGNTIYF.

Comment on this clone: This sequence may be a read error, since a much larger clone differs from it by one base. In the same sample, other DNA sequences code for this CDR3. This rearrangement joins TRBV15 to TRBJ1-4, with TRBD1 identical over 7 bases. The CDR3 has 15 amino acids. Germline lookup yields CDR1 LNHNV and CDR2 YYDKDF (reference sequence). The CDR3 reads CATSRNRGPGGKLFF. In DNA, the CDR3 is TGTGCCACTAGCAGAAACAGGGGTCCGGGAGGAAAACTGTTTTTT.

This clone showed up just a few times. This chain uses TRBV6-5 with TRBJ2-7, with D unclear. This CDR3 region has 13 residues. V was shortened by 3 bases and J by 5 bases, with 11 bases between the two germline ends. CDR1 is MNHEY and CDR2 is SVGAGI in the germline V gene. CDR3 loop: CASSYGFYNEQYF. Written as DNA, the CDR3 is TGTGCCAGCAGTTATGGGTTTTACAACGAGCAGTACTTC.

In this sample, this clone turned up many times. The chain recombines TRBV20-1 with TRBJ2-7, with 9 positions matching TRBD1. The CDR3 runs 13 residues. Germline V CDR1 and CDR2: DFQATT, SNEGSKA (reference sequence). Trimming took 3 bases from V and 5 from J; bases not matched to a gene: 5. The CDR3 loop reads CSASIRTGDEQYF. The CDR3 DNA sequence: TGCAGTGCTAGCATACGGACAGGGGACGAGCAGTACTTC.

At least ten counts were recorded for this clone. This rearrangement joins TRBV10-2 to TRBJ2-3; the D gene is possibly TRBD1 (6 bases). Trimming shortened V by 5 bases and J by 6 bases, and 12 bases separated the two germline ends. The germline V gene has CDR1 WSHSY and CDR2 SAAADI. The length of the CDR3 is 13 residues. This CDR3 is CASSLRGADTQYF. Written as DNA, the CDR3 is TGCGCCAGCAGTCTCAGGGGAGCGGATACGCAGTATTTT.

The rearrangement uses TRBV4-2 and TRBJ2-3; 14 nucleotides match TRBD2. Germline CDR1 and CDR2: LGHNA and YNFKEQ. Losses at the gene ends were 4 bases for V and 2 bases for J; bases not matched to a gene: 2. This CDR3 contains 16 residues. In DNA, the CDR3 is TGTGCCAGCAGCCGGACTAGCGGGAGGCTCACAGATACGCAGTATTTT. This translates into CASSRTSGRLTDTQYF.

At least ten counts were recorded for this clone. This chain connects TRBV10-3 to TRBJ2-7, with 8 nucleotides matching TRBD2. The CDR3 loop spans 14 amino acids. V shed 10 bases and J 5 bases; nucleotides not matched to a gene: 13. CDR1 and CDR2 (germline): ENHRY, SYGVKD. This chain's CDR3 is CASAFSGTLDEQYF. For the CDR3, the DNA is TGTGCCAGCGCCTTTAGCGGGACTCTCGACGAGCAGTACTTC.